This is a list of T cell receptor beta chains from one sample in a study of beta chain features in type 1 diabetes. Some clones are missing from TCRdb's copy, which holds only in-frame ones; the method was immunoSEQ multiplex PCR. The sample lists under 450,000 clones, more than 11% seen once, with roughly 0.038% in the top ten. The source material was naive CD4+ T cells from blood. The source of these receptors is a man aged 25-45 years in good health. Both conserved end residues are part of each CDR3. D genes are given only for firm matches. Part of the rows lack a size; the others show once, few, many or a class for expanded clones.

J | V | D | size | DNA | CDR3
TRBJ2-1 | TRBV7-6 | . | . | TGTGCCAGCAGCTTAACCCCGACAGGTATATACAATGAGCAGTTCTTC | CASSLTPTGIYNEQFF
TRBJ2-7 | TRBV27 | . | few | TGTGCCAGCAGTTTGACCGCAGGTACAATTTACGAGCAGTACTTC | CASSLTAGTIYEQYF
TRBJ2-7 | TRBV4-1 | . | . | TGCGCCAGCAGCCAAGTCTCCTCCAGCTCCTACGAGCAGTACTTC | CASSQVSSSSYEQYF
TRBJ2-7 | TRBV4-3 | TRBD1 | . | TGCGCCAGCAGCCGCACCGGGACAGGGAAGAACGAGCAGTACTTC | CASSRTGTGKNEQYF
TRBJ2-1 | TRBV29-1 | TRBD1 | few | TGCAGCGTTGGACAGGGGGGAATAGGCAATGAGCAGTTCTTC | CSVGQGGIGNEQFF
TRBJ1-1 | TRBV6-6 | . | few | TGTGCCAGCAGGCCGGGACAAAGGAACACTGAAGCTTTCTTT | CASRPGQRNTEAFF
TRBJ2-3 | TRBV7-2 | . | few | TGTGCCAGCAGCTTGGGGGGCACAGATACGCAGTATTTT | CASSLGGTDTQYF
TRBJ2-1 | TRBV11-2 | . | . | TGTGCCAGCAGCTCCGAATCCTACAATGAGCAGTTCTTC | CASSSESYNEQFF
TRBJ2-2 | TRBV7-2 | . | few | TGTGCCATCCAGAGGGGGGCGCGGACCGGGGAGCTGTTTTTT | CAIQRGARTGELFF
TRBJ1-2 | TRBV11-3 | . | few | TGTGCCAGCAGCTTGGCGCCAGCCACCAGCCGTGGCTACACCTTC | CASSLAPATSRGYTF
TRBJ2-5 | TRBV18 | . | few | TGTGCCAGCTCACCACCTAGGCCCCAGGAAGAGACCCAGTACTTC | CASSPPRPQEETQYF
TRBJ1-5 | TRBV7-2 | TRBD1 | few | TGTGCCAGCAGTCGACAGGGCTTAAGCAATCAGCCCCAGCATTTT | CASSRQGLSNQPQHF
TRBJ2-7 | TRBV5-6 | TRBD1 | few | TGTGCCAGCAGCTTGGGACTACGAGGACAGGGTACTGACGAGCAGTACTTC | CASSLGLRGQGTDEQYF
TRBJ1-1 | TRBV18 | . | . | TGTGCCAGCTCACCACTGGGGCCAGAGGGAGCTCGATTGGCTTTCTTT | CASSPLGPEGARLAFF
TRBJ2-3 | TRBV5-1 | TRBD2 | . | TGCGCCAGCAGCCCCTCTAGCGGGGTTAACACAGATACGCAGTATTTT | CASSPSSGVNTDTQYF